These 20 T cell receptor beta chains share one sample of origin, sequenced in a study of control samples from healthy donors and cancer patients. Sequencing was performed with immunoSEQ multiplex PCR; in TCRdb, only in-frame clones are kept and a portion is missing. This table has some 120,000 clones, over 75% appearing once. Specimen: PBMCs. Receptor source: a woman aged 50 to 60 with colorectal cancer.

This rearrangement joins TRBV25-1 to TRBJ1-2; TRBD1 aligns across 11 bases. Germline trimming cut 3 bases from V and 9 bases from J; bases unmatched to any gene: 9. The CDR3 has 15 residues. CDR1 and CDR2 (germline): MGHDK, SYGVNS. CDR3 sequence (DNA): TGTGCCAGCAGTGACCTCGGACAGGGGGCGCCTCGCTACACCTTC. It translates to CASSDLGQGAPRYTF.

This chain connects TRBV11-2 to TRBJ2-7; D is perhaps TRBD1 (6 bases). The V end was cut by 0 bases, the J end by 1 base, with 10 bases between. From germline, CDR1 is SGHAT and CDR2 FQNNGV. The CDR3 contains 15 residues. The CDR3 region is CASSLDLGASYEQYF. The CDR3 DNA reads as TGTGCCAGCAGCTTAGATCTGGGGGCTTCCTACGAGCAGTACTTC.

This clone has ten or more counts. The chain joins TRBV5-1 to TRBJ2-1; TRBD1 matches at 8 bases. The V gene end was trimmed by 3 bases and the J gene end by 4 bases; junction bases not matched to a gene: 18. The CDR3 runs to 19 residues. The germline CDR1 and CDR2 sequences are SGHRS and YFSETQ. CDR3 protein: CASSSSFVRGPRGYNEQFF. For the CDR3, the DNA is TGCGCCAGCAGCTCCTCCTTTGTCAGGGGGCCCAGGGGATACAATGAGCAGTTCTTC.

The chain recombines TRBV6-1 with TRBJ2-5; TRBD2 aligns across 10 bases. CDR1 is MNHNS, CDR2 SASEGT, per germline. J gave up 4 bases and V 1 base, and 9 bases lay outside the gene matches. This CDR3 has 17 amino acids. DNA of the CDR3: TGTGCCAGCAGTGAAGAGGATAGCCTAGCGGGAGCAGAGACCCAGTACTTC. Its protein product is CASSEEDSLAGAETQYF.

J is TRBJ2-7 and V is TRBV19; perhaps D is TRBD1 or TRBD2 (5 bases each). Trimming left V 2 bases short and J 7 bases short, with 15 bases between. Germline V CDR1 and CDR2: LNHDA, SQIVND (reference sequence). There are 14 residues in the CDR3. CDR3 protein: CASSITGAAGEQYF. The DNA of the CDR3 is TGTGCCAGTAGTATAACCGGGGCCGCGGGTGAGCAGTACTTC.

The CDR3 loop is CASSSGVDEQYF. The CDR3 bases are TGTGCCAGCAGTTCAGGGGTAGACGAGCAGTACTTC. This rearrangement joins TRBV12-3 or TRBV12-4 to TRBJ2-7; TRBD1 might be the D (6 bases). V lost 4 bases, J lost 5 bases, and 9 bases lay in between. The CDR3 is 12 residues long.

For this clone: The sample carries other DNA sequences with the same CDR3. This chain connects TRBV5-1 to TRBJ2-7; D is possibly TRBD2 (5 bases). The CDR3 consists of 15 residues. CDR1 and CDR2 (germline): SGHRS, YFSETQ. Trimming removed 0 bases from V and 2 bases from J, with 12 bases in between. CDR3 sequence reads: CASSLAGGGAYEQYF. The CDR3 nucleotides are TGCGCCAGCAGCTTGGCAGGAGGCGGAGCCTACGAGCAGTACTTC.

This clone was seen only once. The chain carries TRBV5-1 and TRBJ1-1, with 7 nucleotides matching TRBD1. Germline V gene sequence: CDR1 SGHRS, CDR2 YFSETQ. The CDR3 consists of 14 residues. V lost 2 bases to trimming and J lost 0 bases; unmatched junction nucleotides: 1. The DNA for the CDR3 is TGCGCCAGCAGCTTAGGGACAGTGAACACTGAAGCTTTCTTT. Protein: CASSLGTVNTEAFF.

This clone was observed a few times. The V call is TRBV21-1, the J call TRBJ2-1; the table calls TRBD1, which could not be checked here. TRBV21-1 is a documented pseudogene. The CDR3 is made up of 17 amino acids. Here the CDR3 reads CASSKVLPDRGDNEQFF. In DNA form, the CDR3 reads TGTGCCAGCAGCAAAGTCCTCCCTGACAGGGGAGACAATGAGCAGTTCTTC.

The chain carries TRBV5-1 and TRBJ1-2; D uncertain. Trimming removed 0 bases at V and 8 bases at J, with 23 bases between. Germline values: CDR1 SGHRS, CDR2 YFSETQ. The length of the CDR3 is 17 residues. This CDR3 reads CASSLGTDYPEGGGYTF. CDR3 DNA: TGCGCCAGCAGCTTGGGCACAGACTACCCTGAGGGCGGCGGCTACACCTTC.

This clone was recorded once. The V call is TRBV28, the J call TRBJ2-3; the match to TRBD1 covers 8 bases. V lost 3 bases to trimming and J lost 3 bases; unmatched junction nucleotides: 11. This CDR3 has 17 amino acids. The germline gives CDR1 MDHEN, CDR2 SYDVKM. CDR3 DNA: TGTGCCAGCAGTTTGGTCGAGCCCGGACAGGGAACAGATACGCAGTATTTT. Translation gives CASSLVEPGQGTDTQYF.

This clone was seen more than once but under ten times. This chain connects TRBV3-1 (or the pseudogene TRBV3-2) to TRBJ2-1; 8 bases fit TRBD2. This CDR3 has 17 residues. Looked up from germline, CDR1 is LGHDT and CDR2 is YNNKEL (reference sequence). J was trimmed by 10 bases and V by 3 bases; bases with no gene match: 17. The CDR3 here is CASSQADSGGLFTEQFF. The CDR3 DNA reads TGTGCCAGCAGCCAGGCTGACAGCGGGGGACTATTTACGGAGCAGTTCTTC.

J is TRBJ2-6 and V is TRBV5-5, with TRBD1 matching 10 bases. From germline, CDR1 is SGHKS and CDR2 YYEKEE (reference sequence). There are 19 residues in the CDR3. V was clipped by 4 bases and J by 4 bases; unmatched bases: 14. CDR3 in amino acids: CASSPRETGGTAGANVLTF. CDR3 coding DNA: TGTGCCAGCAGCCCGAGGGAGACAGGGGGCACTGCGGGGGCCAACGTCCTGACTTTC. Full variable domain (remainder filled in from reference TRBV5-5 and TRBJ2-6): DAGVTQSPTHLIKTRGQQVTLRCSPISGHKSVSWYQQVLGQGPQFIFQYYEKEERGRGNFPDRFSARQFPNYSSELNVNALLLGDSALYLCASSPRETGGTAGANVLTFGAGSRLTVL.

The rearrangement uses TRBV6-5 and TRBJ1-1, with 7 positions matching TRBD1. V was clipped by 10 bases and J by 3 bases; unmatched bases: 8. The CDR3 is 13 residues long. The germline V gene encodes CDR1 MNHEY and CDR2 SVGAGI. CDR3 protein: CATYRGRDTEAFF. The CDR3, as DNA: TGTGCCACATACAGGGGAAGGGACACTGAAGCTTTCTTT.

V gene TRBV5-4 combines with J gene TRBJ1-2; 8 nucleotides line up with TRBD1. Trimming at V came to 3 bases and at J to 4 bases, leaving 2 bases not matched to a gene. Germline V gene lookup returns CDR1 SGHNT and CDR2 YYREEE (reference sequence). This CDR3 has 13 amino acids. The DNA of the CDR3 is TGTGCCAGCAGCTCAGGGGGCGGCTATGGCTACACCTTC. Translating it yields CASSSGGGYGYTF.

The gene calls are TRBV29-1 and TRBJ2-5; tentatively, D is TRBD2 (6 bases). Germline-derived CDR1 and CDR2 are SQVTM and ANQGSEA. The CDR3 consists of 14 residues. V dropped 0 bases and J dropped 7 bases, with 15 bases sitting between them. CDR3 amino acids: CSVEDLGPGGTQYF. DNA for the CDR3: TGCAGCGTTGAAGATCTCGGGCCCGGGGGGACCCAGTACTTC. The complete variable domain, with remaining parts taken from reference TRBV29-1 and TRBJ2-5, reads SAVISQKPSRDICQRGTSLTIQCQVDSQVTMMFWYRQQPGQSLTLIATANQGSEATYESGFVIDKFPISRPNLTFSTLTVSNMSPEDSSIYLCSVEDLGPGGTQYFGPGTRLLVL.

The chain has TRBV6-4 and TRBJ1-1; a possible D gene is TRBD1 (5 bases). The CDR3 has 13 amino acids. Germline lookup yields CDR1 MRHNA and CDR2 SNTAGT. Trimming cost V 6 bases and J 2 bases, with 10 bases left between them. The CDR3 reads CASRRGQNTEAFF. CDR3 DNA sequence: TGTGCCAGCAGAAGGGGCCAAAACACTGAAGCTTTCTTT.

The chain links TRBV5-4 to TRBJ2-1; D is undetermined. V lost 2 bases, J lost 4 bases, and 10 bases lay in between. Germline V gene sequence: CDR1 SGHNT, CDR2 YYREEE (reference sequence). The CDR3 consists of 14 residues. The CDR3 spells CASSLEQTYNEQFF. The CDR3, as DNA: TGTGCCAGCAGCTTAGAACAGACATACAATGAGCAGTTCTTC.

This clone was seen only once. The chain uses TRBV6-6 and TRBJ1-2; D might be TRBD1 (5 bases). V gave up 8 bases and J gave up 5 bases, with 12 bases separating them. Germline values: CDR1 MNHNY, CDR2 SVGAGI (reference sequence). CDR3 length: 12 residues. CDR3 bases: TGTGCCAGCGGGCAGGGAATGTATGGCTACACCTTC. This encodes CASGQGMYGYTF.

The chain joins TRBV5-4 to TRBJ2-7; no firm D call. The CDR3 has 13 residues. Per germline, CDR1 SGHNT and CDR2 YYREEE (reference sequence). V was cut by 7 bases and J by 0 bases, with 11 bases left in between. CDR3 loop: CASSWADSYEQYF. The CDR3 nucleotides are TGTGCCAGCTCCTGGGCGGACTCCTACGAGCAGTACTTC.